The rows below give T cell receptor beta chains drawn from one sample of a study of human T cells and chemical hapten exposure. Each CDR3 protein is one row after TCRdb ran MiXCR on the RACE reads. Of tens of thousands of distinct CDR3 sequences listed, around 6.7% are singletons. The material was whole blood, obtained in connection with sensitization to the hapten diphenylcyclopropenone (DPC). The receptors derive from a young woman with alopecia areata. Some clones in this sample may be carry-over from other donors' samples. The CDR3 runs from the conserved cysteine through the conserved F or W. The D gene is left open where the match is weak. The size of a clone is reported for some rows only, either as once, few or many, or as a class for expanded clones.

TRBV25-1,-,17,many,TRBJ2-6,TGTGCCAGCAGCCCGGGACGGAGATCCTCCGGGGCCAACGTCCTGACTTTC,CASSPGRRSSGANVLTF
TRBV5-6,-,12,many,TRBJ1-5,TGTGCCAGCAGCTTGGTGAATCAGCCCCAGCATTTT,CASSLVNQPQHF
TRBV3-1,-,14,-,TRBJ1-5,TGTGCCAGCAGCCAAGAGGGAGTTGATCAGCCCCAGCATTTT,CASSQEGVDQPQHF
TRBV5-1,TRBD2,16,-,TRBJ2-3,TGCGCCAGCAGCTCCCTAGCGGGGGCCTCCACAGATACGCAGTATTTT,CASSSLAGASTDTQYF
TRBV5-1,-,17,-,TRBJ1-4,TGCGCCAGCAAGGAAGAGGGGCTTCCTACCCTCGGTGAAAAACTGTTTTTT,CASKEEGLPTLGEKLFF
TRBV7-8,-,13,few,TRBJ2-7,TGTGCCAGCAGCCGCGGACACTCCTACGAGCAGTACTTC,CASSRGHSYEQYF
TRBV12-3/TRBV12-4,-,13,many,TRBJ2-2,TGTGCCAGCAGTTTACGGGGAACCGGGGAGCTGTTTTTT,CASSLRGTGELFF
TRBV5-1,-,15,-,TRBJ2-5,TGCGCCAGCACCCCCCCGGGACTGGGAAAAGAGACCCAGTACTTC,CASTPPGLGKETQYF
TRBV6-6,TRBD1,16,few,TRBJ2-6,TGTGCCAGCAGTTACTCGTCAGGGGGTGGGGCCAACGTCCTGACTTTC,CASSYSSGGGANVLTF
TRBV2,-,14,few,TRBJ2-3,TGTGCCAGCAGTGAAGCAACTTTCACAGATACGCAGTATTTT,CASSEATFTDTQYF
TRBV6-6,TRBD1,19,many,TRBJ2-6,TGTGCCAGCAGTTACATCAAGGGACAGGGGTCGTCCGGGGCCAACGTCCTGACTTTC,CASSYIKGQGSSGANVLTF
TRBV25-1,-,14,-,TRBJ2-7,TGTGCCAGCAGTGACCAAGGGCAAGTTTACGAGCAGTACTTC,CASSDQGQVYEQYF
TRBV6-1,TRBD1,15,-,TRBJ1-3,TGTGCCAGCAGGACCGGGACAGGGAACGGAAACACCATATATTTT,CASRTGTGNGNTIYF